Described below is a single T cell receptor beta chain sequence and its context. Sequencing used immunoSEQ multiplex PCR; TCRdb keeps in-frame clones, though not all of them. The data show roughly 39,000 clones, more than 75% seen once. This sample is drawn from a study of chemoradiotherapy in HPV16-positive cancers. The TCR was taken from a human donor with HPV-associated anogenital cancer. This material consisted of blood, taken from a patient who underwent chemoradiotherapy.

In nucleotides, the CDR3 is TGTGCCAGCTCACTAGATCAAGGGGGACCTCTCCTCGAGCAGTACTTC. This codes for CASSLDQGGPLLEQYF. The rearrangement uses TRBV18 and TRBJ2-7, with D perhaps TRBD1 (6 bases). This CDR3 is built from 16 residues. Germline V CDR1 and CDR2: KGHSH, LQKENI. The V and J ends lost 4 bases and 6 bases respectively, with 22 bases between them.